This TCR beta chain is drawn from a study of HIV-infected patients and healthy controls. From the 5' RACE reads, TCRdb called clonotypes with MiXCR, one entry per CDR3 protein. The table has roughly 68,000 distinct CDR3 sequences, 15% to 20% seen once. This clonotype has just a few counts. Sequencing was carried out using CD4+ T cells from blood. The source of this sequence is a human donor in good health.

CDR3 coding DNA: TGCGCCAGCAGCCGGGGCGACACAACGAGCTCCTACGAGCAGTACTTC. Protein sequence: CASSRGDTTSSYEQYF. This chain links TRBV5-1 with TRBJ2-7; possibly TRBD1 or TRBD2 for D (5 bases each). Trimming shortened V by 4 bases and J by 0 bases, and 17 bases separated the two germline ends. Germline CDR1 SGHRS, CDR2 YFSETQ. The CDR3 extends over 16 amino acids.